The next 13 T cell receptor beta chains were all read from a single sample in a study of T cell repertoires in cytomegalovirus infection (dated by TCRdb to 2018 to 2020). The run used an Illumina HiSeq 1500. In-frame beta chains were kept once TCRdb had trimmed the public reads at Q25 with fastp and called clones with MiXCR. Entries that share a CDR3 protein sequence are merged under the most common genes and DNA. The sample profile shows fewer than 400,000 distinct CDR3 sequences; roughly 18% of them were found once. Around 10% of the sample is in the top ten clones. Material: PBMCs. These receptors were taken from a human donor in good health (CMV status not recorded). Some clones in this sample may be carry-over from other donors' samples.

The table lists this clonotype with many counts. The chain is built from TRBV7-2 and TRBJ2-5; D ambiguous. Per the germline V gene, CDR1 is SGHTA and CDR2 is FQGNSA. This CDR3 is 12 amino acids long. The V end was cut by 3 bases, the J end by 3 bases, with 5 bases between. The CDR3, as DNA: TGTGCCAGCAGCTTTTCAAAAGAGACCCAGTACTTC. Its protein is CASSFSKETQYF.

This clonotype was recorded at least ten times. The chain carries TRBV12-3 or TRBV12-4 and TRBJ2-1; D is ambiguous. CDR3 length: 13 residues. The germline V and J ends were trimmed by 6 bases and 0 bases, with 6 bases remaining between them. CDR3: CASSPSSYNEQFF. The CDR3 nucleotides read TGTGCCAGCAGCCCCAGCTCCTACAATGAGCAGTTCTTC.

In its sample, this clonotype was seen a few times. The chain has TRBV2 and TRBJ2-5; D is ambiguous. The CDR3 totals 14 residues. Germline-derived CDR1 and CDR2 are SNHLY and FYNNEI. The V end was cut by 3 bases, the J end by 0 bases, with 8 bases between. The CDR3 DNA follows: TGTGCCAGCAGTGACAGAGCATACCAAGAGACCCAGTACTTC. It encodes CASSDRAYQETQYF.

The chain is built from TRBV20-1 and TRBJ2-2; D ambiguous. The germline V and J ends were trimmed by 2 bases and 0 bases, with 7 bases remaining between them. Germline CDR1 is DFQATT and CDR2 is SNEGSKA (reference sequence). There are 14 residues in the CDR3. The CDR3 spells CSARFPTNTGELFF. The CDR3 bases are TGCAGTGCTAGATTCCCGACGAACACCGGGGAGCTGTTTTTT.

The genes are TRBV6-2 or TRBV6-3 and TRBJ2-5, with D possibly TRBD2 on 5 matching bases. Deletions cut 2 bases from V and 5 bases from J, with 18 bases between. Germline assignment: CDR1 MNHEY and CDR2 SVGEGT. CDR3 size: 16 residues. The CDR3: CASSYELEVPKETQYF. CDR3 DNA: TGTGCCAGCAGTTACGAGCTGGAGGTCCCCAAGGAGACCCAGTACTTC.

The CDR3 sequence is CSAILAPGLTYEQYF. CDR3 bases: TGCAGTGCCATTCTAGCGCCCGGCCTAACTTACGAGCAGTACTTC. The chain links TRBV20-1 to TRBJ2-7; tentatively, D is TRBD2 (6 bases). The CDR3 contains 15 residues. The germline CDR1 and CDR2 sequences are DFQATT and SNEGSKA (reference sequence). Trimming took off 6 bases at V and 4 bases at J, with 22 bases between the two ends.

The chain employs TRBV6-2 or TRBV6-3 and TRBJ1-1, with a possible D match to TRBD1 (5 bases). The CDR3 is 15 residues long. CDR1 is MNHEY and CDR2 is SVGEGT in the germline V gene. V was pared by 6 bases and J by 4 bases, with 18 bases between. As DNA, the CDR3 is TGTGCCAGCAGCCCGGGGCCCTTCCGGGGCACTGAAGCTTTCTTT. This encodes CASSPGPFRGTEAFF.

The chain carries TRBV12-3 or TRBV12-4 and TRBJ1-5, with D perhaps matching TRBD1 (6 bases). This CDR3 region has 15 residues. The V gene lost 4 bases and the J gene lost 4 bases, with 14 bases spanning the gap. CDR3 sequence: CASSSRTGPNQPQHF. DNA for the CDR3: TGTGCCAGCAGTTCCCGCACAGGGCCAAATCAGCCCCAGCATTTT.

This clonotype was detected many times. The chain combines TRBV7-2 with TRBJ1-5; D is ambiguous. V lost 1 base and J lost 3, with 4 bases in between. CDR1 SGHTA and CDR2 FQGNSA come from the germline V gene. The CDR3 is 13 amino acids. CDR3 sequence reads: CASSLVNNQPQHF. CDR3 sequence (DNA): TGTGCCAGCAGCTTAGTTAACAATCAGCCCCAGCATTTT.

There are a few counts of this clonotype. The chain employs TRBV5-5 and TRBJ1-4; TRBD1 aligns across 9 bases. V lost 4 bases to trimming and J lost 2 bases; unmatched junction nucleotides: 18. CDR3 length equals 20 residues. In germline, CDR1 is SGHKS, CDR2 YYEKEE (reference sequence). CDR3: CASSPTRYTGGSATNEKLFF. CDR3 sequence (DNA): TGTGCCAGCAGCCCCACAAGGTACACAGGGGGCAGTGCGACTAATGAAAAACTGTTTTTT.

This clonotype has at least ten counts. This rearrangement joins TRBV29-1 to TRBJ2-3; 11 bases are shared with TRBD2. The CDR3 extends over 13 amino acids. CDR1 is SQVTM, CDR2 ANQGSEA, per germline. V dropped 5 bases and J dropped 6; count of bases not matched to a gene: 4. The CDR3 DNA follows: TGCAGCGTTAATAGCGGGAGGGCGGATACGCAGTATTTT. Translated, it gives CSVNSGRADTQYF.

The gene calls are TRBV7-2 and TRBJ1-1; D remains ambiguous. Germline values: CDR1 SGHTA, CDR2 FQGNSA. This CDR3 region has 14 residues. Trimming left V 7 bases short and J 3 bases short, with 15 bases between. CDR3 sequence reads: CASIPRPGDTEAFF. CDR3 nucleotides: TGTGCCAGCATTCCCCGACCGGGTGACACTGAAGCTTTCTTT.

The chain recombines TRBV11-2 with TRBJ2-7; D is ambiguous. This CDR3 is 15 amino acids long. Trimming removed 0 bases at V and 3 bases at J, with 12 bases between. Looked up from germline, CDR1 is SGHAT and CDR2 is FQNNGV. The CDR3 region has the DNA TGTGCCAGCAGCTTAGAAAGCTCGGCAATCTACGAGCAGTACTTC. As protein: CASSLESSAIYEQYF.